The 13 T cell receptor beta chains reported below all come from one sample, sequenced in a study of blood T cell repertoires in COVID-19. Some clones are missing from TCRdb's copy, which holds only in-frame ones; the method was immunoSEQ multiplex PCR. The sample gives a few hundred thousand clones, about 85% of which show up once; about 3.5% is in the top ten. The sample taken for sequencing was peripheral blood. The receptors were sampled from a man younger than 35 with active or convalescent COVID-19.

The chain uses TRBV6-5 and TRBJ2-3; TRBD1 agrees at 9 bases. This CDR3 has 15 residues. Germline V CDR1 and CDR2: MNHEY, SVGAGI. V shed 5 bases and J 4 bases; nucleotides not matched to a gene: 7. CDR3 bases: TGTGCCAGCAGTCCTCGACAGGGGGGGTCAGATACGCAGTATTTT. As protein: CASSPRQGGSDTQYF.

The chain employs TRBV18 and TRBJ2-1, with D possibly matching TRBD2 (6 bases). This CDR3 has 15 residues. V lost 6 bases and J 0 bases, leaving 12 bases between the germline ends. Per germline, CDR1 KGHSH and CDR2 LQKENI. CDR3 nucleotides: TGTGCCAGCTCTGAGGGGACTTACTCCTACAATGAGCAGTTCTTC. This gives the protein CASSEGTYSYNEQFF. The entire variable domain, with the rest obtained from reference TRBV18 and TRBJ2-1, is as follows: NAGVMQNPRHLVRRRGQEARLRCSPMKGHSHVYWYRQLPEEGLKFMVYLQKENIIDESGMPKERFSAEFPKEGPSILRIQQVVRGDSAAYFCASSEGTYSYNEQFFGPGTRLTVL.

The genes are TRBV7-3 and TRBJ2-5; 7 bases map to TRBD1. Trimming took 5 bases from V and 5 from J; bases not matched to a gene: 11. The germline V gene encodes CDR1 SGHTA and CDR2 FQGTGA. The CDR3 has 15 residues. The CDR3 bases are TGTGCCAGCAGCCCCGTACAGGGGCTAAGGGAGACCCAGTACTTC. Its translation is CASSPVQGLRETQYF.

V usage is TRBV10-2 and J usage is TRBJ2-7; tentatively, D is TRBD2 (6 bases). The germline CDR1 and CDR2 sequences are WSHSY and SAAADI. V lost 4 bases and J 4 bases, leaving 17 bases between the germline ends. The length of the CDR3 is 15 residues. CDR3 coding DNA: TGCGCCAGCAGTGGAGGGACCGCGGGATCTTACGAGCAGTACTTC. This translates into CASSGGTAGSYEQYF.

The chain couples TRBV27 to TRBJ2-3; TRBD2 is a possible D gene (5 bases). V gave up 0 bases and J gave up 4 bases, with 11 bases separating them. Germline V gives CDR1 MNHEY, CDR2 SMNVEV (reference sequence). The length of the CDR3 is 15 residues. In DNA form, the CDR3 reads TGTGCCAGCAGTTTATCGGTCAATAGCGCAGATACGCAGTATTTT. Encoded protein: CASSLSVNSADTQYF.

The V call is TRBV19, the J call TRBJ2-3; TRBD2 matches 8 bases. This CDR3 comprises 16 residues. The V and J ends lost 6 bases and 3 bases, in that order; junction bases with no gene match: 11. Germline lookup yields CDR1 LNHDA and CDR2 SQIVND (reference sequence). The CDR3 protein is CASSHRAGAETDTQYF. In DNA form, the CDR3 reads TGTGCCAGTAGCCATAGAGCGGGAGCAGAGACAGATACGCAGTATTTT.

The chain has TRBV4-1 and TRBJ2-5; D is perhaps TRBD2 (5 bases). V lost 0 bases, J lost 7 bases, and 6 bases lay in between. Per germline, CDR1 MGHRA and CDR2 YSYEKL. The CDR3 is 12 residues long. CDR3 loop: CASSQEGGTQYF. The CDR3 nucleotides read TGCGCCAGCAGCCAAGAAGGAGGGACCCAGTACTTC.

This clone has only a few counts. J is TRBJ1-1 and V is TRBV6-5, with D hard to call. Germline V CDR1 and CDR2: MNHEY, SVGAGI. The CDR3 spans 14 residues. The germline V and J ends were trimmed by 2 bases and 1 base, with 8 bases remaining between them. The CDR3 loop is CASSYVGRNTEAFF. CDR3 nucleotides: TGTGCCAGCAGTTACGTTGGGAGGAACACTGAAGCTTTCTTT.

The genes are TRBV12-3 or TRBV12-4 and TRBJ1-1, with D tentatively TRBD1 (6 bases). Trimming took off 7 bases at V and 10 bases at J, with 19 bases between the two ends. The length of the CDR3 is 13 residues. The CDR3 region is CASNQGGVGGAFF. CDR3 bases: TGTGCCAGCAACCAGGGTGGGGTAGGGGGAGCTTTCTTT.

In its sample, this clone was seen once. This chain links TRBV6-6 with TRBJ1-2, with 7 bases identical to TRBD1. CDR1 is MNHNY, CDR2 SVGAGI, per germline (reference sequence). J gave up 6 bases and V 5 bases, and 9 bases lay outside the gene matches. This CDR3 has 14 residues. Here the CDR3 DNA reads TGTGCCAGCAGTAAACAACAGGGGAGGAATGGCTACACCTTC. Protein product: CASSKQQGRNGYTF.

The chain is built from TRBV11-1 and TRBJ2-7; a possible D gene is TRBD1 (6 bases). Trimming stripped 5 bases from V and 6 bases from J, with 14 bases between. Germline loops: CDR1 SGHAT, CDR2 FQDESV (reference sequence). This CDR3 contains 13 residues. CDR3: CASSHDTGREQYF. CDR3 DNA sequence: TGTGCCAGCAGCCATGATACAGGGCGCGAGCAGTACTTC.

The J gene is TRBJ2-7, the V gene TRBV10-1, with TRBD1 matching 7 bases. CDR3 size: 14 residues. The J segment lost 4 bases and the V segment lost 8 bases, leaving 11 bases of the junction unmatched. The germline V gene encodes CDR1 WNHNN and CDR2 SYGVQD (reference sequence). CDR3 amino acids: CASSDPGTAYEQYF. Written as DNA, the CDR3 is TGCGCCAGCTCCGATCCGGGGACAGCTTACGAGCAGTACTTC.

V usage is TRBV15 and J usage is TRBJ2-5; 8 positions match TRBD2. Germline-derived CDR1 and CDR2 are LNHNV and YYDKDF (reference sequence). Trimming removed 8 bases from V and 4 bases from J; junction bases left unmatched: 15. The CDR3 loop spans 16 amino acids. This chain's CDR3 is CATARGTRAPPETQYF. In DNA form, the CDR3 reads TGTGCCACCGCGAGAGGGACTAGGGCGCCCCCAGAGACCCAGTACTTC.